This is a list of T cell receptor beta chains from one sample in a study of blood T cell repertoires in COVID-19. Sequencing was performed with immunoSEQ multiplex PCR; in TCRdb, only in-frame clones are kept and a portion is missing. The data contain 90,000 to 150,000 clones, about three quarters of them singletons. The material sequenced was peripheral blood. The receptor set was obtained from a man in his sixties or seventies with acute or convalescent COVID-19. The CDR3 runs from the conserved cysteine through the conserved F or W. A D gene is named only where the DNA matches it firmly. Rows give clone size only sometimes, using once, few, many, or a class for an expanded clone.

j_call v_call clone_size d_call cdr3_aa cdr3_nt
TRBJ2-7 TRBV29-1 - - CSGAETYEQYF TGCAGCGGTGCGGAAACCTACGAGCAGTACTTC
TRBJ2-1 TRBV27 - TRBD2 CASSSPGLAGLHEQFF TGTGCCAGCAGTTCCCCGGGACTAGCGGGACTTCATGAGCAGTTCTTC
TRBJ2-1 TRBV2 - - CASGGGTGNNEQFF TGTGCCAGCGGGGGGGGGACAGGTAACAATGAGCAGTTCTTC
TRBJ1-4 TRBV27 - TRBD1 CASRTLGTGLEKLFF TGTGCCAGCAGGACTCTCGGGACAGGTCTTGAAAAACTGTTTTTT
TRBJ2-5 TRBV6-5 - - CANQAGLQETQYF TGTGCCAACCAAGCGGGCCTACAAGAGACCCAGTACTTC
TRBJ1-2 TRBV6-6 - TRBD1 CASSPTGDGYTF TGTGCCAGCAGTCCCACAGGGGATGGCTACACCTTC
TRBJ2-7 TRBV9 - TRBD1 CASSATGTVGEQYF TGTGCCAGCAGCGCCACCGGGACAGTGGGCGAGCAGTACTTC
TRBJ1-6 TRBV5-1 - - CASSPREAGVSPLHF TGCGCCAGCAGCCCTAGGGAGGCAGGTGTTTCACCCCTCCACTTT
TRBJ2-3 TRBV7-8 - TRBD2 CASRTGTSADTQYF TGTGCCAGCAGAACCGGGACTAGCGCAGATACGCAGTATTTT
TRBJ2-7 TRBV4-3 - TRBD2 CASSQEHSSGGTYEQYF TGCGCCAGCAGCCAAGAACATTCAAGCGGGGGGACTTACGAGCAGTACTTC
TRBJ2-3 TRBV13 once TRBD1 CASSLEGGTGILTDTQYF TGTGCCAGCAGCTTAGAAGGCGGGACAGGGATTTTAACAGATACGCAGTATTTT
TRBJ2-3 TRBV29-1 once TRBD1 CSVADRGDTQYF TGCAGCGTTGCCGACAGGGGCGATACGCAGTATTTT
TRBJ2-5 TRBV5-4 few TRBD2 CASSSGGSQETQYF TGTGCCAGCAGCAGCGGGGGTTCCCAAGAGACCCAGTACTTC
TRBJ1-2 TRBV5-1 - - CASSLTAQGGYTF TGCGCCAGCAGCCTTACTGCTCAGGGGGGCTACACCTTC
TRBJ2-7 TRBV6-1 many TRBD1 CASSEGQTYEQYF TGTGCCAGCAGTGAGGGACAGACCTACGAGCAGTACTTC